The 27 T cell receptor beta chains below were found in one sample sequenced in a study of control samples from healthy donors and cancer patients. TCRdb's copy holds only in-frame clones and misses some; the assay was immunoSEQ multiplex PCR. The sample contains about 410,000 clones, 75% to 95% of which appear only once. Sequencing was done on a sample of PBMCs. Every receptor here comes from a man aged 35 to 55 with head and neck cancer.

This clone occurred a few times. This chain uses TRBV9 with TRBJ2-7; D is unresolved. This CDR3 comprises 14 residues. Trimming took 1 base from V and 2 from J, leaving 10 bases between them. CDR1 is SGDLS, CDR2 YYNGEE, per germline. CDR3 nucleotide sequence: TGTGCCAGCAGCGTAAGTCTCTTGGCCTACGAGCAGTACTTC. This sequence encodes CASSVSLLAYEQYF.

In its sample, this clone was seen once. Other DNA sequences in this sample translate to the same CDR3. The chain uses TRBV9 and TRBJ1-1; D call uncertain. The germline V gene encodes CDR1 SGDLS and CDR2 YYNGEE. This CDR3 has 13 amino acids. V was pared by 0 bases and J by 3 bases, with 6 bases between. The CDR3 DNA reads as TGTGCCAGCAGCGTAGCGGGCGACACTGAAGCTTTCTTT. This gives the protein CASSVAGDTEAFF.

The gene calls are TRBV11-1 and TRBJ2-5, with 8 bases lining up with TRBD1. The CDR3 runs to 15 residues. Germline V CDR1 and CDR2: SGHAT, FQDESV (reference sequence). V shed 1 base and J 3 bases; nucleotides not matched to a gene: 4. CDR3 coding DNA: TGTGCCAGCAGCTTAGTTACAGGGGGAGAAGAGACCCAGTACTTC. This sequence encodes CASSLVTGGEETQYF.

This chain connects TRBV7-9 to TRBJ2-7; TRBD1 might be the D (5 bases). The CDR3 is made up of 15 amino acids. Trimming took off 5 bases at V and 0 bases at J, with 14 bases between the two ends. The germline V gene has CDR1 SEHNR and CDR2 FQNEAQ (reference sequence). The CDR3 DNA reads as TGTGCCAGCAGCCCGGGTGGGGCCGGCTCCTACGAGCAGTACTTC. Amino acid sequence: CASSPGGAGSYEQYF.

This clone appeared a few times. The genes are TRBV5-4 and TRBJ1-1, with a weak D call TRBD1 (6 bases). The CDR3 extends over 16 amino acids. The V gene's germline CDR1 is SGHNT and CDR2 YYREEE (reference sequence). Trimming cost V 4 bases and J 0 bases, with 16 bases left between them. The CDR3 loop is CASSPKGGTMNTEAFF. CDR3 coding DNA: TGTGCCAGCAGCCCTAAGGGGGGGACTATGAACACTGAAGCTTTCTTT.

The chain joins TRBV7-8 to TRBJ1-2; D ambiguous. The CDR3 is made up of 16 amino acids. Per germline, CDR1 SGHVS and CDR2 FQNEAQ. With 1 base removed from V and 6 bases from J, the gap between germline ends came to 18 bases. The CDR3, as DNA: TGTGCCAGCAGCTTAGGAAGGGTCAATCTCGGCAATGGCTACACCTTC. Its translation: CASSLGRVNLGNGYTF.

This clone appeared once. V usage is TRBV5-4 and J usage is TRBJ2-1; D ambiguous. Germline V gene data show CDR1 as SGHNT and CDR2 as YYREEE (reference sequence). The germline V and J ends were trimmed by 4 bases and 1 base, with 9 bases remaining between them. This CDR3 region has 14 residues. CDR3 loop: CASSPPGSYNEQFF. The CDR3 DNA reads TGTGCCAGCAGCCCCCCCGGGTCCTACAATGAGCAGTTCTTC.

The chain has TRBV7-8 and TRBJ2-1, with TRBD1 identical over 8 bases. Trimming removed 3 bases from V and 14 bases from J; junction bases left unmatched: 9. CDR3 length: 13 residues. CDR1 is SGHVS, CDR2 FQNEAQ, per germline. The CDR3 coding sequence is TGTGCCAGCAGCTTGCTTAGACAGGGGATGGAGTTCTTC. This gives the protein CASSLLRQGMEFF.

The chain couples TRBV7-3 to TRBJ2-2; 8 bases fit TRBD2. This CDR3 spans 15 amino acids. Germline CDR1 is SGHTA and CDR2 is FQGTGA. J lost 5 bases, V lost 5 bases, and 7 bases had no gene match. The DNA for the CDR3 is TGTGCCAGCAGCCCTCCGGGAGGGGAGACCGGGGAGCTGTTTTTT. Its protein product is CASSPPGGETGELFF.

The V gene is TRBV5-1, the J gene TRBJ2-3; 8 positions agree with TRBD1. From germline, CDR1 is SGHRS and CDR2 YFSETQ. Losses at the gene ends were 7 bases for V and 3 bases for J; bases not matched to a gene: 7. The CDR3 covers 14 residues. The CDR3 spells CASRQGAVTDTQYF. The CDR3 region has the DNA TGCGCCAGCCGGCAGGGGGCGGTTACAGATACGCAGTATTTT.

The chain couples TRBV6-5 to TRBJ2-3, with 9 bases aligning to TRBD1. V trimming: 5 bases; J trimming: 2 bases; junction bases outside the gene matches: 5. Germline V gene sequence: CDR1 MNHEY, CDR2 SVGAGI. This CDR3 spans 15 amino acids. DNA of the CDR3: TGTGCCAGCAGTCAACGACAGGGGGTCACAGATACGCAGTATTTT. Translating gives CASSQRQGVTDTQYF.

V is TRBV9 and J is TRBJ1-1, with D tentatively TRBD1 (5 bases). CDR3 size: 14 residues. In germline, CDR1 is SGDLS, CDR2 YYNGEE. V was trimmed by 8 bases and J by 6 bases, leaving 20 bases between them. CDR3: CASSPGQGWAEAFF. The CDR3 region has the DNA TGTGCCAGTTCCCCAGGGCAGGGTTGGGCTGAAGCTTTCTTT.

This chain links TRBV29-1 with TRBJ2-1; D remains unclear. CDR1 and CDR2 (germline): SQVTM, ANQGSEA. CDR3 length equals 12 residues. The V end was cut by 7 bases, the J end by 0 bases, with 7 bases between. The CDR3 spells CSAVVSYNEQFF. The CDR3 nucleotides are TGCAGCGCCGTAGTCTCCTACAATGAGCAGTTCTTC.

The V and J genes are TRBV3-1 (or the pseudogene TRBV3-2) and TRBJ2-1; D remains ambiguous. Germline CDR1 LGHDT, CDR2 YNNKEL (reference sequence). Between the trimmed V and J ends, which lost 4 bases and 9 bases, there was a span of 10 bases. The CDR3 runs to 12 residues. The CDR3, as DNA: TGTGCCAGCAGCCCCTCCTACGGTGAGCAGTTCTTC. Its protein product is CASSPSYGEQFF.

This clone was counted only a few times. The chain is built from TRBV3-1 (or the pseudogene TRBV3-2) and TRBJ1-1; D may be TRBD1 (5 bases). The CDR3 contains 15 residues. V lost 5 bases and J 5 bases, leaving 18 bases between the germline ends. Looked up from germline, CDR1 is LGHDT and CDR2 is YNNKEL (reference sequence). The CDR3 sequence: CASSKRRGGSTEAFF. DNA of the CDR3: TGTGCCAGCAGCAAGAGGAGGGGAGGCAGTACTGAAGCTTTCTTT.

The chain recombines TRBV28 with TRBJ2-2, with 7 positions matching TRBD2. J lost 4 bases, V lost 5 bases, and 10 bases had no gene match. Germline loops: CDR1 MDHEN, CDR2 SYDVKM. There are 16 residues in the CDR3. The CDR3 sequence is CASSIPSGEGTGELFF. CDR3 nucleotide sequence: TGTGCCAGCAGTATTCCCAGCGGGGAAGGCACCGGGGAGCTGTTTTTT.

The V gene is TRBV2, the J gene TRBJ1-6, with a tentative D call TRBD1 (5 bases). CDR3 length equals 12 residues. V dropped 8 bases and J dropped 6 bases, with 8 bases sitting between them. The germline gives CDR1 SNHLY, CDR2 FYNNEI. CDR3 region: CASGTGNSPLHF. CDR3 nucleotides: TGTGCCAGCGGGACCGGTAATTCACCCCTCCACTTT.

The rearrangement uses TRBV5-1 and TRBJ1-4; D is unresolved. Trimming took 0 bases from V and 8 from J, leaving 14 bases between them. This CDR3 is built from 15 residues. CDR1 is SGHRS and CDR2 is YFSETQ in the germline V gene. The CDR3 nucleotides read TGCGCCAGCAGCTTGGTTCCAGGCTCTGAAGAAAAACTGTTTTTT. As protein: CASSLVPGSEEKLFF.

J is TRBJ1-4 and V is TRBV7-8; tentatively, D is TRBD1 (5 bases). Trimming removed 5 bases from V and 4 bases from J, with 11 bases in between. In germline, CDR1 is SGHVS, CDR2 FQNEAQ. CDR3 length: 14 residues. Here the CDR3 reads CASSPDSLNEKLFF. CDR3 coding DNA: TGTGCCAGCAGCCCCGACAGCCTTAATGAAAAACTGTTTTTT.

The V gene is TRBV11-2, the J gene TRBJ2-5; D is undetermined. This CDR3 has 13 amino acids. V dropped 5 bases and J dropped 2 bases, with 9 bases sitting between them. Per the germline V gene, CDR1 is SGHAT and CDR2 is FQNNGV. The CDR3 sequence is CASSPEGQETQYF. CDR3 in DNA: TGTGCCAGCAGCCCGGAAGGGCAAGAGACCCAGTACTTC. Full variable domain (rest looked up from reference TRBV11-2 and TRBJ2-5): EAGVAQSPRYKIIEKRQSVAFWCNPISGHATLYWYQQILGQGPKLLIQFQNNGVVDDSQLPKDRFSAERLKGVDSTLKIQPAKLEDSAVYLCASSPEGQETQYFGPGTRLLVL.

V usage is TRBV5-8 and J usage is TRBJ2-2, with a tentative D call TRBD1 (5 bases). Trimming cost V 4 bases and J 2 bases, with 15 bases left between them. CDR1 and CDR2 from the germline V gene are SGHTS and YDEGEE. This CDR3 is 16 amino acids long. The CDR3 DNA follows: TGTGCCAGCAGCCCTTATCCCCAGGGAAACACCGGGGAGCTGTTTTTT. Protein: CASSPYPQGNTGELFF.

The V call is TRBV7-3, the J call TRBJ2-1, with 14 bases lining up with TRBD2. After removal of 5 bases from V and 9 bases from J, the junction contained 12 bases not matched to a gene. This CDR3 comprises 17 residues. Per the germline V gene, CDR1 is SGHTA and CDR2 is FQGTGA. The CDR3 spells CASSPQPGLAGEGEQFF. CDR3 DNA sequence: TGTGCCAGCAGCCCCCAACCGGGACTAGCGGGAGAGGGTGAGCAGTTCTTC.

The gene calls are TRBV30 and TRBJ1-5; TRBD1 matches 9 bases. The CDR3 runs 15 residues. The V gene end was trimmed by 3 bases and the J gene end by 5 bases; junction bases not matched to a gene: 8. The germline V gene encodes CDR1 GTSNPN and CDR2 SVGIG (reference sequence). CDR3 region: CAWRAPGQGYQPQHF. CDR3 nucleotides: TGTGCCTGGAGAGCACCGGGACAGGGATATCAGCCCCAGCATTTT.

The chain recombines TRBV7-2 with TRBJ1-6; 10 bases are a match to TRBD1. The CDR3 loop spans 15 amino acids. Germline CDR1 is SGHTA and CDR2 is FQGNSA. V shed 5 bases, J shed 7 bases, and the junction held 5 bases outside the gene matches. Here the CDR3 DNA reads TGTGCCAGCAGCCCGGGACAGGGGCACAATTCACCCCTCCACTTT. Its protein product is CASSPGQGHNSPLHF. Filled out from reference TRBV7-2 and TRBJ1-6, the complete variable domain reads GAGVSQSPSNKVTEKGKDVELRCDPISGHTALYWYRQSLGQGLEFLIYFQGNSAPDKSGLPSDRFSAERTGGSVSTLTIQRTQQEDSAVYLCASSPGQGHNSPLHFGNGTRLTVT.

The chain uses TRBV7-2 and TRBJ2-7; no clear D gene. This CDR3 region has 13 residues. Germline values: CDR1 SGHTA, CDR2 FQGNSA. The V end lost 4 bases, the J end lost 7 bases, and 14 bases lay between the germline ends. CDR3 residues: CASSSISFGEQYF. The CDR3 DNA is TGTGCCAGCAGCTCCATTTCCTTCGGGGAGCAGTACTTC.

This clone showed up just a few times. The chain joins TRBV19 to TRBJ1-5, with unresolved D. CDR1 and CDR2 from the germline V gene are LNHDA and SQIVND (reference sequence). The CDR3 has 14 amino acids. V lost 7 bases, J lost 0 bases, and 10 bases lay in between. This CDR3 is CASNAPYSNQPQHF. CDR3 nucleotide sequence: TGTGCCAGTAACGCACCTTATAGCAATCAGCCCCAGCATTTT.

CDR3: CAWSGRGPYYGYTF. In nucleotides, the CDR3 is TGTGCCTGGAGTGGGAGGGGGCCCTACTATGGCTACACCTTC. The J gene is TRBJ1-2, the V gene TRBV30; 7 bases are a match to TRBD1. With V trimmed by 1 base and J by 3 bases, 5 bases remained unmatched. CDR3 length: 14 residues. The germline V gene encodes CDR1 GTSNPN and CDR2 SVGIG (reference sequence).